The next 18 T cell receptor beta chains were all read from a single sample in a study of T-cell memory formation after mild COVID-19. TCRdb independently ran MiXCR on the 5' RACE reads; one entry per CDR3 protein. The data show under 350,000 distinct CDR3 sequences, with around 16% seen just once and roughly 22% held by the top ten. Sequenced sample: PBMCs or a T cell subset sorted from them (not recorded which). These TCRs come from a man aged 18 to 29 who had mild COVID-19 (a few samples of this study predate the infection). Cell type and time point are not known.

This clonotype was picked up a small number of times. The chain employs TRBV7-2 and TRBJ2-5; possible D gene TRBD2, 6 bases. V lost 5 bases and J 2 bases, leaving 15 bases between the germline ends. The CDR3 sequence is 15 residues long. The germline V gene has CDR1 SGHTA and CDR2 FQGNSA. Here the CDR3 reads CASSIGLRSQETQYF. The CDR3 DNA reads TGTGCCAGCAGCATCGGACTAAGATCACAAGAGACCCAGTACTTC.

J is TRBJ1-2 and V is TRBV12-3 or TRBV12-4; D is uncertain. The ends were cut back, 0 bases at V and 8 bases at J, with 4 bases in the middle. The length of the CDR3 is 11 residues. CDR3 sequence: CASSLAQGYTF. DNA of the CDR3: TGTGCCAGCAGTTTAGCGCAGGGCTACACCTTC.

The chain links TRBV7-2 to TRBJ1-2; D ambiguous. The V end was cut by 8 bases, the J end by 2 bases, with 12 bases between. The CDR3 has 13 amino acids. The germline V gene has CDR1 SGHTA and CDR2 FQGNSA. The CDR3 sequence is CASEPLWNYGYTF. The CDR3 coding sequence is TGTGCCAGCGAGCCGCTCTGGAACTATGGCTACACCTTC.

This clonotype was seen a few times. CDR3 bases: TGTGCCAGCAGCCAAGGGCCTCATCTGGGGTACGAGCAGTACGTC. This codes for CASSQGPHLGYEQYV. The chain combines TRBV6-5 with TRBJ2-7; D gene unclear. V gave up 6 bases and J gave up 4 bases, with 19 bases separating them. CDR3 length: 15 amino acids. In germline, CDR1 is MNHEY, CDR2 SVGAGI.

As to this clonotype: A much bigger clone sits one base away, suggesting this may be a read error. This chain links TRBV9 with TRBJ2-2; D is perhaps TRBD1 or TRBD2 (5 bases each). The CDR3 runs 15 residues. The germline V and J ends were trimmed by 5 bases and 5 bases, with 16 bases remaining between them. The germline V gene has CDR1 SGDLS and CDR2 YYNGEE. In DNA, the CDR3 is TGTGCCAGCAGAGGGGACGCTGGTTGGACCGGGGAGCTGTTTTTT. Its protein is CASRGDAGWTGELFF.

This clonotype was counted a few times. This rearrangement joins TRBV6-2 or TRBV6-3 to TRBJ1-1; D unresolved. CDR1 is MNHEY and CDR2 is SVGEGT in the germline V gene. CDR3 length: 16 residues. V was pared by 2 bases and J by 1 base, with 14 bases between. The chain's CDR3 is CASSYLTLGSNTEAFF. For the CDR3, the DNA is TGTGCCAGCAGTTACCTCACCTTGGGGTCGAACACTGAAGCTTTCTTT.

The chain combines TRBV6-2 or TRBV6-3 with TRBJ2-3; 8 positions match TRBD2. The V and J ends lost 6 bases and 0 bases, in that order; junction bases with no gene match: 17. This CDR3 comprises 19 residues. CDR1 and CDR2 (germline): MNHEY, SVGEGT. The DNA for the CDR3 is TGTGCCAGCAGGCCGGGAGGGAGGACCCTCCGGTGGAGCACAGATACGCAGTATTTT. Protein: CASRPGGRTLRWSTDTQYF.

The chain is built from TRBV5-1 and TRBJ2-2; 10 bases fit TRBD2. CDR1 SGHRS and CDR2 YFSETQ come from the germline V gene. The CDR3 sequence is 15 residues long. Trimming at V came to 3 bases and at J to 3 bases, leaving 2 bases not matched to a gene. The CDR3 region is CASSSTSGDTGELFF. DNA of the CDR3: TGCGCCAGCAGCTCTACTAGCGGGGACACCGGGGAGCTGTTTTTT.

A few counts support this clonotype. The chain has TRBV12-3 or TRBV12-4 and TRBJ2-1; 13 bases agree with TRBD2. V dropped 6 bases and J dropped 7; count of bases not matched to a gene: 3. The CDR3 has 14 residues. The CDR3 reads CASSQGLAGNEQFF. The CDR3 bases are TGTGCCAGCAGCCAGGGACTAGCGGGGAATGAGCAGTTCTTC.

The V and J genes are TRBV7-6 and TRBJ2-3; D is unresolved. CDR3 size: 15 residues. Trimming pared 5 bases from V and 2 bases from J, leaving 14 bases between. Looked up from germline, CDR1 is SGHVS and CDR2 is FNYEAQ. The DNA of the CDR3 is TGTGCCAGCAGCCCGCAGGCCACCTACACAGATACGCAGTATTTT. Encoded protein: CASSPQATYTDTQYF.

The chain recombines TRBV5-4 with TRBJ2-7; D uncertain. V lost 0 bases and J lost 2, with 9 bases in between. The CDR3 totals 14 residues. Germline CDR1 SGHNT, CDR2 YYREEE (reference sequence). This chain's CDR3 is CASSLVPDTYEQYF. For the CDR3, the DNA is TGTGCCAGCAGCTTGGTGCCAGATACCTACGAGCAGTACTTC.

The chain employs TRBV5-1 and TRBJ1-2; 7 bases match TRBD1. V shed 2 bases, J shed 8 bases, and the junction held 9 bases outside the gene matches. Germline V gene lookup returns CDR1 SGHRS and CDR2 YFSETQ. The CDR3 runs 14 residues. The CDR3 DNA reads as TGCGCCAGCAGCTTACCGGCAGGGGGACGAGGCTACACCTTC. Translation gives CASSLPAGGRGYTF.

This clonotype was seen ten or more times. The rearrangement uses TRBV5-5 and TRBJ2-1; D is ambiguous. V was clipped by 5 bases and J by 7 bases, with 13 bases between them. Per the germline V gene, CDR1 is SGHKS and CDR2 is YYEKEE (reference sequence). CDR3 size: 13 residues. CDR3 bases: TGTGCCAGCAGACGTGAGGTGGGGAATGAGCAGTTCTTC. Its translation: CASRREVGNEQFF.

This clonotype has only a few counts. The chain joins TRBV14 to TRBJ2-7; D is uncertain. V lost 2 bases to trimming and J lost 4 bases, with 15 bases between them. This CDR3 comprises 15 residues. CDR1 is SGHDN and CDR2 is FVKESK in the germline V gene. CDR3 in amino acids: CASSQHSLRPYEQYF. CDR3 sequence (DNA): TGTGCCAGCAGCCAACACTCCCTAAGGCCGTACGAGCAGTACTTC. The whole variable domain, filled in from reference TRBV14 and TRBJ2-7, reads EAGVTQFPSHSVIEKGQTVTLRCDPISGHDNLYWYRRVMGKEIKFLLHFVKESKQDESGMPNNRFLAERTGGTYSTLKVQPAELEDSGVYFCASSQHSLRPYEQYFGPGTRLTVT.

CDR3 DNA: TGTGCCAGCAGTTTAGGAGGGGACAGCTTACAAGCTTTCTTT. Its translation is CASSLGGDSLQAFF. The chain combines TRBV6-5 with TRBJ1-1; TRBD1 matches 7 bases. The CDR3 extends over 14 amino acids. V shed 4 bases, J shed 9 bases, and the junction held 11 bases outside the gene matches. Germline CDR1 is MNHEY and CDR2 is SVGAGI.

The chain joins TRBV7-2 to TRBJ2-3; TRBD2 aligns across 7 bases. Germline V CDR1 and CDR2: SGHTA, FQGNSA. The CDR3 spans 15 residues. V trimming: 6 bases; J trimming: 3 bases; junction bases outside the gene matches: 9. CDR3 bases: TGTGCCAGCAGGCAAAGCGGGGCGTTAACAGATACGCAGTATTTT. Translated: CASRQSGALTDTQYF.

The chain joins TRBV15 to TRBJ2-5, with TRBD1 matching 7 bases. Germline trimming cut 1 base from V and 12 bases from J; bases unmatched to any gene: 14. Germline V gene sequence: CDR1 LNHNV, CDR2 YYDKDF (reference sequence). CDR3 length: 15 amino acids. CDR3 bases: TGTGCCACCAGCAGAGTTACTCTGGACAGGCTCCCTGAGTACTTC. The encoded protein is CATSRVTLDRLPEYF.

On this clonotype: An end of the junction does not agree with germline; a read error may underlie this. This rearrangement joins TRBV12-3 or TRBV12-4 to TRBJ1-1; TRBD1 matches at 7 bases. The CDR3 extends over 11 amino acids. The CDR3 protein is CASSDRALTGF. In DNA, the CDR3 is TGTGCCAGCAGTGACAGGGCGCTAACCGGATTT.